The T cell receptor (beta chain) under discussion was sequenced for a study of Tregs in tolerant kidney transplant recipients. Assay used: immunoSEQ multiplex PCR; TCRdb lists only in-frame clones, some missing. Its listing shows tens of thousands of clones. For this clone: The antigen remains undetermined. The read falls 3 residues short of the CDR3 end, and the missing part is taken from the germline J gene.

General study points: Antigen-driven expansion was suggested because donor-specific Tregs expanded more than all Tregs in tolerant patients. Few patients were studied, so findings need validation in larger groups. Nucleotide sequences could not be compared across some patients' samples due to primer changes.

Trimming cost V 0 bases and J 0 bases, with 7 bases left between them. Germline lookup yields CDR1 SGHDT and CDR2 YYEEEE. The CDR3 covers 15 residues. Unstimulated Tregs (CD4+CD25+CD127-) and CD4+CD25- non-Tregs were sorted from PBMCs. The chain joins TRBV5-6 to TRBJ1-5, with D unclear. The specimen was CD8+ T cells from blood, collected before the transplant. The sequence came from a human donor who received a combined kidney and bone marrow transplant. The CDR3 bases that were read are TGTGCCAGCAGCTTGGGTCTTTATAGCAATCAGCCC. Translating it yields CASSLGLYSNQP. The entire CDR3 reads CASSLGLYSNQPQHF.